The next 28 T cell receptor beta chains were all read from a single sample in a study of T cell changes during pregnancy in multiple sclerosis. Using immunoSEQ multiplex PCR, the repertoire was profiled, and TCRdb retains in-frame clones only, with some absent. The sample records about 75,000 clones, roughly 94% being singletons. Here the sequenced sample was CD4+ T cells from peripheral blood mononuclear cells, taken after pregnancy. The receptors stem from a female donor with multiple sclerosis, enrolled in a pregnancy study.

This rearrangement joins TRBV6-1 to TRBJ2-1, with 7 bases that match TRBD2. The CDR3 is 14 amino acids. Germline trimming cut 2 bases from V and 9 bases from J; bases unmatched to any gene: 7. The germline gives CDR1 MNHNS, CDR2 SASEGT. DNA for the CDR3: TGTGCCAGCAGTGAAATTAGCGGGTTAGGTGAGCAGTTCTTC. This translates into CASSEISGLGEQFF.

This clone was seen only a few times. This rearrangement joins TRBV7-2 to TRBJ2-7, with 8 nucleotides matching TRBD2. Unmatched junction bases numbered 8, after V lost 2 bases and J lost 2 bases. This CDR3 spans 16 amino acids. Germline CDR1 is SGHTA and CDR2 is FQGNSA. The CDR3 loop is CASSLFTAGGTYEQYF. The CDR3 bases are TGTGCCAGCAGCTTATTCACGGCGGGAGGTACCTACGAGCAGTACTTC.

The chain combines TRBV10-3 with TRBJ2-1; no reliable D call. Germline V gene lookup returns CDR1 ENHRY and CDR2 SYGVKD. The CDR3 totals 15 residues. With 5 bases removed from V and 10 bases from J, the gap between germline ends came to 21 bases. This CDR3 is CAISFIASSLQEQFF. The CDR3 nucleotides are TGTGCCATCAGTTTTATTGCATCCAGTCTCCAGGAGCAGTTCTTC.

The chain is built from TRBV2 and TRBJ2-2; 9 bases are a match to TRBD1. CDR3 length: 13 residues. The germline CDR1 and CDR2 sequences are SNHLY and FYNNEI. V was pared by 5 bases and J by 7 bases, with 2 bases of the junction left unmatched. CDR3 loop: CASSQDRGGELFF. CDR3 nucleotides: TGTGCCAGCAGTCAGGACAGGGGCGGGGAGCTGTTTTTT.

This clone was counted only a few times. The chain combines TRBV19 with TRBJ1-2; 7 bases fit TRBD1. Per germline, CDR1 LNHDA and CDR2 SQIVND (reference sequence). This CDR3 contains 15 residues. V gave up 10 bases and J gave up 4 bases; unmatched junction bases: 15. CDR3 protein: CATGILGGQIYGYTF. The CDR3 coding sequence is TGTGCCACCGGTATTCTTGGGGGACAGATCTATGGCTACACCTTC.

The V gene is TRBV6-5, the J gene TRBJ2-2, with TRBD1 identical over 8 bases. This CDR3 spans 15 amino acids. The germline V gene has CDR1 MNHEY and CDR2 SVGAGI. V was pared by 2 bases and J by 8 bases, with 7 bases of the junction left unmatched. For the CDR3, the DNA is TGTGCCAGCAGTTACGCGGACAGGGTACGGGGGGAGCTGTTTTTT. Residues: CASSYADRVRGELFF.

The chain joins TRBV28 to TRBJ2-5; 7 bases align to TRBD2. The CDR3 contains 16 residues. CDR1 MDHEN and CDR2 SYDVKM come from the germline V gene. V trimming: 7 bases; J trimming: 2 bases; junction bases outside the gene matches: 13. The DNA for the CDR3 is TGTGCCAGCACGGTCCGTCGCGGGAGCCCACAAGAGACCCAGTACTTC. Translated, it gives CASTVRRGSPQETQYF. Variable domain in full (rest from reference TRBV28 and TRBJ2-5): DVKVTQSSRYLVKRTGEKVFLECVQDMDHENMFWYRQDPGLGLRLIYFSYDVKMKEKGDIPEGYSVSREKKERFSLILESASTNQTSMYLCASTVRRGSPQETQYFGPGTRLLVL.

The CDR3, as DNA: TGTGCCAGCAGCCCTCTAGCGGGAGGGCGCTATGAGCAGTTCTTC. This gives the protein CASSPLAGGRYEQFF. The chain links TRBV5-4 to TRBJ2-1; 12 positions agree with TRBD2. The CDR3 sequence is 15 residues long. In germline, CDR1 is SGHNT, CDR2 YYREEE (reference sequence). Germline trimming cut 4 bases from V and 8 bases from J; bases unmatched to any gene: 7.

This clone was recorded a few times. For the CDR3, the DNA is TGCGCCAGCAGCCAAGAAGGGACAACCCGGAACTATGGCTACACCTTC. Residues: CASSQEGTTRNYGYTF. The V gene is TRBV4-1, the J gene TRBJ1-2, with D possibly being TRBD1 (6 bases). This CDR3 comprises 16 residues. Germline V gene lookup returns CDR1 MGHRA and CDR2 YSYEKL. Trimming left V 0 bases short and J 2 bases short, with 13 bases between.

In the case of this clone: Other DNA sequences of this sample code for an identical CDR3. The V gene is TRBV19, the J gene TRBJ2-2, with 7 bases that match TRBD2. The CDR3 totals 13 residues. Trimming took 2 bases from V and 6 from J; bases not matched to a gene: 0. CDR1 and CDR2 (germline): LNHDA, SQIVND (reference sequence). This CDR3 is CASSIRGAGELFF. The CDR3 coding sequence is TGTGCCAGTAGTATACGGGGGGCCGGGGAGCTGTTTTTT.

The gene calls are TRBV5-5 and TRBJ2-7; TRBD2 matches 14 bases. Germline values: CDR1 SGHKS, CDR2 YYEKEE (reference sequence). There are 16 residues in the CDR3. The J segment lost 4 bases and the V segment lost 4 bases, leaving 7 bases of the junction unmatched. CDR3 coding DNA: TGTGCCAGCAGCACGGGACTAGCGGGAGCTACTTACGAGCAGTACTTC. Encoded protein: CASSTGLAGATYEQYF.

The chain couples TRBV28 to TRBJ2-7, with TRBD1 as a possible D gene (6 bases). V was clipped by 4 bases and J by 1 base, with 14 bases between them. Germline loops: CDR1 MDHEN, CDR2 SYDVKM. CDR3 length: 15 amino acids. The CDR3 coding sequence is TGTGCCAGCAGTTCTCAACAGGGTGGATCCTACGAGCAGTACTTC. Translation gives CASSSQQGGSYEQYF.

The rearrangement uses TRBV13 and TRBJ2-7; D uncertain. The length of the CDR3 is 14 residues. Trimming cost V 5 bases and J 1 base, with 12 bases left between them. CDR1 is PRHDT, CDR2 FYEKMQ, per germline (reference sequence). In DNA, the CDR3 is TGTGCCAGCAGCCCCAATCGCCTATCCTACGAGCAGTACTTC. Its translation: CASSPNRLSYEQYF.

The rearrangement links TRBV19 to TRBJ2-1; 10 positions agree with TRBD1. The CDR3 spans 15 residues. V shed 6 bases, J shed 2 bases, and the junction held 4 bases outside the gene matches. From germline, CDR1 is LNHDA and CDR2 SQIVND (reference sequence). In DNA, the CDR3 is TGTGCCAGTAGGGACAGGGGGGTAACCTACAATGAGCAGTTCTTC. Translated: CASRDRGVTYNEQFF. Full variable domain (remainder filled in from reference TRBV19 and TRBJ2-1): DGGITQSPKYLFRKEGQNVTLSCEQNLNHDAMYWYRQDPGQGLRLIYYSQIVNDFQKGDIAEGYSVSREKKESFPLTVTSAQKNPTAFYLCASRDRGVTYNEQFFGPGTRLTVL.

The chain couples TRBV5-1 to TRBJ2-1; D not certain. The CDR3 sequence is 15 residues long. Germline assignment: CDR1 SGHRS and CDR2 YFSETQ. Trimming took off 0 bases at V and 4 bases at J, with 11 bases between the two ends. The CDR3 is CASSLAQILYNEQFF. The CDR3 coding sequence is TGCGCCAGCAGCTTGGCCCAGATTCTTTACAATGAGCAGTTCTTC.

The chain joins TRBV18 to TRBJ2-2; maybe TRBD1 (5 bases). The germline V gene has CDR1 KGHSH and CDR2 LQKENI. V lost 4 bases and J 0 bases, leaving 9 bases between the germline ends. The CDR3 is 15 amino acids. The CDR3 coding sequence is TGTGCCAGCTCACTCAAACAGGCGAACACCGGGGAGCTGTTTTTT. Protein sequence: CASSLKQANTGELFF. The full variable domain, completed using reference TRBV18 and TRBJ2-2, is NAGVMQNPRHLVRRRGQEARLRCSPMKGHSHVYWYRQLPEEGLKFMVYLQKENIIDESGMPKERFSAEFPKEGPSILRIQQVVRGDSAAYFCASSLKQANTGELFFGEGSRLTVL.

The V call is TRBV5-1, the J call TRBJ1-2; 12 bases map to TRBD1. V gave up 4 bases and J gave up 8 bases; unmatched junction bases: 6. The CDR3 runs 14 residues. Germline CDR1 and CDR2: SGHRS and YFSETQ. This CDR3 reads CASSEGQGAGGYTF. CDR3 nucleotide sequence: TGCGCCAGCAGCGAGGGACAGGGGGCCGGGGGCTACACCTTC.

This clone was recorded only once. The CDR3 sequence: CASSLVRNQPQHF. DNA of the CDR3: TGTGCCAGCTCCTTGGTTAGAAATCAGCCCCAGCATTTT. This chain joins TRBV19 and TRBJ1-5, with D unclear. The CDR3 runs 13 residues. The V gene lost 9 bases and the J gene lost 4 bases, with 13 bases spanning the gap. CDR1 and CDR2 from the germline V gene are LNHDA and SQIVND (reference sequence).

The V call is TRBV6-6, the J call TRBJ2-7, with D perhaps TRBD1 (6 bases). The germline V gene has CDR1 MNHNY and CDR2 SVGAGI (reference sequence). The V end was cut by 0 bases, the J end by 5 bases, with 11 bases between. The CDR3 has 14 amino acids. The CDR3 here is CASSYSRQVDEQYF. CDR3 coding DNA: TGTGCCAGCAGTTACTCCCGACAGGTGGACGAGCAGTACTTC.

The chain employs TRBV27 and TRBJ2-2; D is perhaps TRBD2 (5 bases). This CDR3 contains 14 residues. Trimming pared 6 bases from V and 1 base from J, leaving 9 bases between. Per germline, CDR1 MNHEY and CDR2 SMNVEV (reference sequence). The CDR3 spells CASRGLVNTGELFF. As DNA, the CDR3 is TGTGCCAGCAGAGGACTCGTGAACACCGGGGAGCTGTTTTTT.

The chain joins TRBV2 to TRBJ2-2, with D possibly TRBD2 on 7 matching bases. Germline lookup yields CDR1 SNHLY and CDR2 FYNNEI. With 3 bases removed from V and 5 bases from J, the gap between germline ends came to 22 bases. This CDR3 is built from 18 residues. CDR3 loop: CASSEDRPGHGRTGELFF. CDR3 nucleotides: TGTGCCAGCAGTGAGGATAGACCGGGACACGGGAGGACCGGGGAGCTGTTTTTT.

The chain carries TRBV6-1 and TRBJ1-1; 10 bases are shared with TRBD1. The V segment lost 2 bases and the J segment 3 bases; nucleotides outside the gene matches: 9. This CDR3 spans 17 amino acids. The germline V gene has CDR1 MNHNS and CDR2 SASEGT. The CDR3 protein is CASSEPAGGTGDTEAFF. CDR3 DNA: TGTGCCAGCAGTGAACCCGCGGGAGGGACAGGGGACACTGAAGCTTTCTTT.

The CDR3 region has the DNA TGTGCCAGCAGACGTTCAGGGGGCCGGTACAATGAGCAGTTCTTC. Translated: CASRRSGGRYNEQFF. V gene TRBV6-5 combines with J gene TRBJ2-1; TRBD1 aligns across 8 bases. Germline V CDR1 and CDR2: MNHEY, SVGAGI. The CDR3 contains 15 residues. Trimming at V came to 6 bases and at J to 4 bases, leaving 8 bases not matched to a gene.

The chain carries TRBV5-1 and TRBJ2-1; 8 bases match TRBD2. J lost 8 bases, V lost 2 bases, and 6 bases had no gene match. From germline, CDR1 is SGHRS and CDR2 YFSETQ. The CDR3 is made up of 14 amino acids. The CDR3 DNA sequence: TGCGCCAGCAGCTTCAGCGGGAGTGTTGATGAGCAGTTCTTC. The encoded protein is CASSFSGSVDEQFF.

The genes are TRBV7-9 and TRBJ2-5; D is uncertain. The germline V and J ends were trimmed by 1 base and 3 bases, with 6 bases remaining between them. Per germline, CDR1 SEHNR and CDR2 FQNEAQ (reference sequence). The length of the CDR3 is 13 residues. CDR3 in DNA: TGTGCCAGCAGCTTAGTCCAGAAAGAGACCCAGTACTTC. Translating it yields CASSLVQKETQYF.

This chain uses TRBV7-8 with TRBJ2-1; TRBD2 might be the D (6 bases). The V end lost 4 bases, the J end lost 5 bases, and 15 bases lay between the germline ends. From germline, CDR1 is SGHVS and CDR2 FQNEAQ. The CDR3 has 15 amino acids. The CDR3 DNA follows: TGTGCCAGCAGCTCCCGCGCGGGGTTGAACAATGAGCAGTTCTTC. It yields the protein CASSSRAGLNNEQFF.

The rearrangement joins TRBV27 to TRBJ2-2; 10 bases map to TRBD1. With V trimmed by 6 bases and J by 5 bases, 12 bases remained unmatched. The CDR3 totals 17 residues. CDR1 and CDR2 from the germline V gene are MNHEY and SMNVEV (reference sequence). CDR3: CASRAFFGTGETGELFF. Here the CDR3 DNA reads TGTGCCAGCAGGGCCTTCTTCGGGACAGGGGAGACCGGGGAGCTGTTTTTT.

The chain combines TRBV5-6 with TRBJ2-1; 12 nucleotides agree with TRBD1. This CDR3 spans 16 amino acids. V lost 0 bases and J lost 6; bases outside the gene matches: 4. The germline V gene has CDR1 SGHDT and CDR2 YYEEEE. In DNA form, the CDR3 reads TGTGCCAGCAGCTTGGTTCTGGGACAGGGGGCCAATGAGCAGTTCTTC. Its translation is CASSLVLGQGANEQFF. The full variable domain, completed using reference TRBV5-6 and TRBJ2-1, is DAGVTQSPTHLIKTRGQQVTLRCSPKSGHDTVSWYQQALGQGPQFIFQYYEEEERQRGNFPDRFSGHQFPNYSSELNVNALLLGDSALYLCASSLVLGQGANEQFFGPGTRLTVL.